The 14 T cell receptor beta chains reported below all come from one sample, sequenced in a study of T cells after yellow fever vaccination. TCRdb redid the calling of the 5' RACE reads with MiXCR, one entry per CDR3 protein. The sample holds some 300,000 distinct CDR3 sequences, roughly 4% seen once. Material: PBMCs, obtained on the day of the yellow fever booster vaccination. The receptors shown here come from a man between 18 and 29 years old who received the YFV17D yellow fever vaccine.

This clonotype was detected ten times or more. This chain connects TRBV6-6 to TRBJ1-2; 7 bases line up with TRBD1. The V gene end was trimmed by 7 bases and the J gene end by 8 bases; junction bases not matched to a gene: 19. Germline V gene data show CDR1 as MNHNY and CDR2 as SVGAGI (reference sequence). The CDR3 totals 16 residues. Written as DNA, the CDR3 is TGTGCCAGCACACCGACCCGAGGAGGGGGCTGGGAAGGCTACACCTTC. It yields the protein CASTPTRGGGWEGYTF.

This clonotype was found many times. CDR3: CATRTGVYTEAFF. CDR3 nucleotide sequence: TGTGCCACCCGGACAGGGGTGTACACTGAAGCTTTCTTT. The chain combines TRBV6-1 with TRBJ1-1, with 9 positions matching TRBD1. CDR1 is MNHNS and CDR2 is SASEGT in the germline V gene. V trimming: 10 bases; J trimming: 3 bases; junction bases outside the gene matches: 6. This CDR3 has 13 amino acids.

This clonotype was counted at least ten times. V and J are TRBV7-8 and TRBJ2-1; TRBD2 might be the D (5 bases). The CDR3 sequence is 14 residues long. The V gene's germline CDR1 is SGHVS and CDR2 FQNEAQ. Trimming removed 5 bases at V and 2 bases at J, with 10 bases between. CDR3: CASSPREAYNEQFF. CDR3 in DNA: TGTGCCAGCAGCCCCCGGGAAGCCTACAATGAGCAGTTCTTC.

The rearrangement joins TRBV6-6 to TRBJ1-5; TRBD1 aligns across 9 bases. Germline values: CDR1 MNHNY, CDR2 SVGAGI (reference sequence). V was pared by 6 bases and J by 6 bases, with 15 bases of the junction left unmatched. The CDR3 extends over 17 amino acids. The CDR3: CASSQGPTGGAGQPQHF. Written as DNA, the CDR3 is TGTGCCAGCAGCCAAGGCCCCACAGGGGGCGCGGGTCAGCCCCAGCATTTT.

This clonotype was found many times. This chain links TRBV20-1 with TRBJ2-3; D remains unclear. The CDR3 is made up of 12 amino acids. Germline V gene sequence: CDR1 DFQATT, CDR2 SNEGSKA (reference sequence). V lost 7 bases and J lost 2, with 10 bases in between. The CDR3 region has the DNA TGCAGTGGTTTGGCGGACACAGATACGCAGTATTTT. Amino acids: CSGLADTDTQYF.

This clonotype occurred a few times. V is TRBV27 and J is TRBJ1-1; tentatively, D is TRBD1 (6 bases). This CDR3 comprises 14 residues. The V gene lost 6 bases and the J gene lost 0 bases, with 11 bases spanning the gap. Per the germline V gene, CDR1 is MNHEY and CDR2 is SMNVEV (reference sequence). CDR3 nucleotides: TGTGCCAGCAGACAGGGTTTGGTGAACACTGAAGCTTTCTTT. Encoded protein: CASRQGLVNTEAFF.

This clonotype appeared many times. J is TRBJ1-6 and V is TRBV6-6; 8 bases line up with TRBD1. The ends lost 6 bases at V and 0 bases at J; junction bases unmatched: 7. CDR3 length: 17 residues. CDR1 and CDR2 from the germline V gene are MNHNY and SVGAGI (reference sequence). The CDR3 reads CASSRTGGVSYNSPLHF. CDR3 DNA sequence: TGTGCCAGCAGCCGAACAGGGGGGGTCTCCTATAATTCACCCCTCCACTTT.

About this clonotype itself: A clone one base away is much larger, so this may be a read error. The chain joins TRBV4-2 to TRBJ2-5; no definite D call. This CDR3 contains 14 residues. Looked up from germline, CDR1 is LGHNA and CDR2 is YNFKEQ. Trimming removed 8 bases at V and 9 bases at J, with 22 bases between. CDR3 DNA sequence: TGTGCCAGCTGTGAACAGCGACCCCCGTCTGCCCAGTACTTC. Encoded protein: CASCEQRPPSAQYF.

The chain combines TRBV18 with TRBJ1-5; D may be TRBD1 (6 bases). This CDR3 spans 13 amino acids. Germline V gene lookup returns CDR1 KGHSH and CDR2 LQKENI. V was clipped by 5 bases and J by 7 bases, with 12 bases between them. The CDR3 protein is CASSTNRVQPQHF. CDR3 in DNA: TGTGCCAGCTCAACAAACAGGGTCCAGCCCCAGCATTTT.

This clonotype was seen many times. V is TRBV5-1 and J is TRBJ1-1, with 8 bases identical to TRBD1. The V gene end was trimmed by 1 base and the J gene end by 4 bases; junction bases not matched to a gene: 3. The CDR3 extends over 14 amino acids. Germline-derived CDR1 and CDR2 are SGHRS and YFSETQ. The CDR3 DNA reads as TGCGCCAGCAGCTTGAGTCAGGGGGCCACTGAAGCTTTCTTT. This sequence encodes CASSLSQGATEAFF.

This clonotype occurred many times. The chain carries TRBV12-3 or TRBV12-4 and TRBJ2-4, with D perhaps TRBD2 (5 bases). Trimming pared 6 bases from V and 8 bases from J, leaving 17 bases between. This CDR3 is 14 amino acids long. This CDR3 is CASSPGLSVDIQYF. The CDR3 DNA sequence: TGTGCCAGCAGCCCTGGACTGTCGGTGGACATTCAGTACTTC.

This clonotype was detected ten times or more. J is TRBJ2-3 and V is TRBV27, with no clear D. Trimming left V 4 bases short and J 6 bases short, with 11 bases between. Looked up from germline, CDR1 is MNHEY and CDR2 is SMNVEV (reference sequence). The CDR3 spans 13 residues. CDR3 loop: CASSYPGYDTQYF. The CDR3 DNA sequence: TGTGCCAGCAGTTATCCGGGTTACGATACGCAGTATTTT.

This clonotype has ten or more counts. The CDR3 loop is CASSYGGQGNEQFF. Written as DNA, the CDR3 is TGCGCCAGCAGCTATGGGGGCCAGGGCAATGAGCAGTTCTTC. The V and J genes are TRBV5-1 and TRBJ2-1, with a weak D call TRBD1 (6 bases). Germline assignment: CDR1 SGHRS and CDR2 YFSETQ. This CDR3 has 14 amino acids. The V gene lost 3 bases and the J gene lost 6 bases, with 13 bases spanning the gap.

This clonotype was detected many times. The chain recombines TRBV12-3 or TRBV12-4 with TRBJ2-1; D is undetermined. The CDR3 contains 13 residues. V lost 3 bases and J 4 bases, leaving 7 bases between the germline ends. The CDR3 sequence is CASSFVVYNEQFF. In DNA, the CDR3 is TGTGCCAGCAGTTTTGTAGTTTACAATGAGCAGTTCTTC.